This T cell receptor (beta chain) was identified in a study of memory CD4+ T cells and cytomegalovirus serostatus. Generated by immunoSEQ multiplex PCR, the TCRdb table keeps only in-frame clones and is missing some. The sample lists some 41,000 clones; 70% to 80% were seen once. In regard to this clone: What it recognizes is unknown.

The study's findings and limits: CD4+ memory repertoires contained about 40% of the roughly 160 reported CMV TCRbeta sequences.

The sort gate was single viable CD3+CD4+CD8-CD45RO+ cells for memory CD4+ T cells. The material sequenced was memory CD4+ T cells from blood. This TCR came from an adult in good health and CMV-seronegative.

The DNA for the CDR3 is TGTGCCAGCAGCTCAAATTTAGAGAACTACGAGCAGTACTTC. As protein: CASSSNLENYEQYF. The V call is TRBV13, the J call TRBJ2-7; D uncertain. V lost 4 bases to trimming and J lost 3 bases, with 13 bases between them. This CDR3 is 14 amino acids long. Germline V gene data show CDR1 as PRHDT and CDR2 as FYEKMQ (reference sequence).